These 14 T cell receptor beta chains came from one sample sequenced in a study of blood T cell repertoires in COVID-19. Generated by immunoSEQ multiplex PCR, the TCRdb table keeps only in-frame clones and is missing some. The sample contains about 98,000 clones, 80% to 85% of which appear only once. The source material was peripheral blood. Receptor source: a man aged 55 to 70 with acute or convalescent COVID-19.

CDR3 coding DNA: TGTGCCAGCAGGAGGGAAACCGGGGAGCTGTTTTTT. Protein product: CASRRETGELFF. This chain uses TRBV7-3 with TRBJ2-2; D is possibly TRBD2 (5 bases). In germline, CDR1 is SGHTA, CDR2 FQGTGA. This CDR3 spans 12 amino acids. Trimming took 6 bases from V and 5 from J, leaving 7 bases between them.

This chain links TRBV5-1 with TRBJ2-3, with TRBD2 matching over 7 bases. With 0 bases clipped from V and 1 base from J, the junction kept 2 bases outside the gene matches. Germline V CDR1 and CDR2: SGHRS, YFSETQ. There are 15 residues in the CDR3. CDR3 loop: CASSLERGGTDTQYF. DNA for the CDR3: TGCGCCAGCAGCTTGGAGCGGGGCGGCACAGATACGCAGTATTTT.

This chain joins TRBV7-6 and TRBJ2-1, with 8 positions matching TRBD2. The CDR3 sequence is 15 residues long. CDR1 and CDR2 (germline): SGHVS, FNYEAQ. The junction had 8 bases not matched to a gene; V was cut back by 3 bases and J by 7 bases. The CDR3 nucleotides read TGTGCCAGCAGCTTGGCCAGCGGGAGATATAATGAGCAGTTCTTC. This codes for CASSLASGRYNEQFF.

This clone was observed many times. This chain connects TRBV6-5 to TRBJ1-6; D unresolved. Trimming took off 5 bases at V and 7 bases at J, with 15 bases between the two ends. Germline assignment: CDR1 MNHEY and CDR2 SVGAGI. The CDR3 is 15 residues long. This CDR3 reads CASSPMIDGNSPLHF. CDR3 DNA: TGTGCCAGCAGTCCAATGATTGACGGGAATTCACCCCTCCACTTT.

The rearrangement joins TRBV30 to TRBJ1-3; D perhaps matches TRBD1 (5 bases). CDR3 size: 15 residues. Germline CDR1 GTSNPN, CDR2 SVGIG (reference sequence). Trimming took off 5 bases at V and 0 bases at J, with 14 bases between the two ends. The CDR3 is CAWGPQALSGNTIYF. The DNA for the CDR3 is TGTGCCTGGGGCCCACAGGCCCTCTCTGGAAACACCATATATTTT. Together with reference TRBV30 and TRBJ1-3, the CDR3 gives the full variable domain: SQTIHQWPATLVQPVGSPLSLECTVEGTSNPNLYWYRQAAGRGLQLLFYSVGIGQISSEVPQNLSASRPQDRQFILSSKKLLLSDSGFYLCAWGPQALSGNTIYFGEGSWLTVV.

J is TRBJ2-7 and V is TRBV19; possibly TRBD2 for D (6 bases). Germline V gene sequence: CDR1 LNHDA, CDR2 SQIVND (reference sequence). This CDR3 comprises 13 residues. Trimming removed 5 bases at V and 2 bases at J, with 10 bases between. The CDR3 DNA follows: TGTGCCAGTAGTCCGGGACTGACCTACGAGCAGTACTTC. Translating gives CASSPGLTYEQYF.

There are many counts of this clone. Different DNA sequences within this sample yield the same CDR3. The gene calls are TRBV6-1 and TRBJ2-5; maybe TRBD2 (7 bases). CDR3 length equals 14 residues. From germline, CDR1 is MNHNS and CDR2 SASEGT. Trimming stripped 3 bases from V and 5 bases from J, with 13 bases between. The CDR3 is CASSEGGLRETQYF. The CDR3 DNA reads as TGTGCCAGCAGTGAGGGGGGGCTGAGGGAGACCCAGTACTTC.

The chain carries TRBV11-2 and TRBJ2-2; 9 nucleotides line up with TRBD1. This CDR3 contains 19 residues. Losses at the gene ends were 4 bases for V and 2 bases for J; bases not matched to a gene: 14. Germline V gene sequence: CDR1 SGHAT, CDR2 FQNNGV. The CDR3 nucleotides read TGTGCCAGCAGCTCCCCGCCGGGACAGGGATCCTTCAACACCGGGGAGCTGTTTTTT. Translated, it gives CASSSPPGQGSFNTGELFF.

The chain has TRBV2 and TRBJ1-1, with D perhaps TRBD1 (6 bases). Germline V gives CDR1 SNHLY, CDR2 FYNNEI. V was shortened by 4 bases and J by 3 bases, with 15 bases between the two germline ends. The CDR3 contains 15 residues. CDR3 DNA: TGTGCCAGCAGTGCAGCAGGGGCTGGGGACACTGAAGCTTTCTTT. Translated, it gives CASSAAGAGDTEAFF.

The V and J genes are TRBV25-1 and TRBJ1-6; 7 bases fit TRBD1. The CDR3 consists of 13 residues. From germline, CDR1 is MGHDK and CDR2 SYGVNS. V was pared by 4 bases and J by 12 bases, with 6 bases of the junction left unmatched. The CDR3 is CASSGTGVGPLHF. The CDR3 nucleotides read TGTGCCAGCAGTGGGACAGGTGTAGGACCCCTCCACTTT. The complete variable domain, with remaining parts taken from reference TRBV25-1 and TRBJ1-6, reads EADIYQTPRYLVIGTGKKITLECSQTMGHDKMYWYQQDPGMELHLIHYSYGVNSTEKGDLSSESTVSRIRTEHFPLTLESARPSHTSQYLCASSGTGVGPLHFGNGTRLTVT.

The chain recombines TRBV6-2 or TRBV6-3 with TRBJ2-1; 8 positions agree with TRBD2. The germline gives CDR1 MNHEY, CDR2 SVGEGT. With 6 bases clipped from V and 7 bases from J, the junction kept 11 bases outside the gene matches. CDR3 length: 15 amino acids. The CDR3 loop reads CASSGLSGGPNEQFF. As DNA, the CDR3 is TGTGCCAGCAGCGGTCTGTCGGGAGGGCCTAATGAGCAGTTCTTC.

This chain uses TRBV29-1 with TRBJ2-2; 14 bases agree with TRBD2. V shed 1 base, J shed 6 bases, and the junction held 1 base outside the gene matches. Germline V lookup: CDR1 SQVTM, CDR2 ANQGSEA. This CDR3 has 15 residues. CDR3 sequence reads: CSVEGLAGGPGELFF. CDR3 DNA: TGCAGCGTTGAAGGACTAGCGGGAGGGCCCGGGGAGCTGTTTTTT.

The chain couples TRBV10-3 to TRBJ1-5; unclear D gene. CDR3 length: 13 amino acids. V lost 6 bases and J lost 5, with 11 bases in between. Germline V gene data show CDR1 as ENHRY and CDR2 as SYGVKD. The CDR3 spells CAIRDMSDQPQHF. CDR3 nucleotides: TGTGCCATCAGGGATATGAGCGATCAGCCCCAGCATTTT.

CDR3 in amino acids: CASSSPGDPYNSPLHF. In nucleotides, the CDR3 is TGTGCCAGCAGCTCCCCAGGGGATCCCTATAATTCACCCCTCCACTTT. The gene calls are TRBV5-4 and TRBJ1-6; weak D call: TRBD1 (6 bases). CDR3 length equals 16 residues. The germline V gene has CDR1 SGHNT and CDR2 YYREEE (reference sequence). The V end lost 3 bases, the J end lost 2 bases, and 12 bases lay between the germline ends.